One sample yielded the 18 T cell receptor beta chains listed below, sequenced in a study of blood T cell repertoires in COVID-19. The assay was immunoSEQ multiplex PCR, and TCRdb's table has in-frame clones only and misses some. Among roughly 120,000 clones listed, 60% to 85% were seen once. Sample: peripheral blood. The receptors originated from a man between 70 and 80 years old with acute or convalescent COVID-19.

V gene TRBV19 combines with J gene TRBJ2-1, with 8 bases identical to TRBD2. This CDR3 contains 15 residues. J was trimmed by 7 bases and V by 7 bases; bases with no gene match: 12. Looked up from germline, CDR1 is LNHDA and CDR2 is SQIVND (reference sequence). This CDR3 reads CASKLALAGKNEQFF. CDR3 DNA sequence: TGTGCCAGTAAGTTGGCGCTAGCGGGTAAAAATGAGCAGTTCTTC.

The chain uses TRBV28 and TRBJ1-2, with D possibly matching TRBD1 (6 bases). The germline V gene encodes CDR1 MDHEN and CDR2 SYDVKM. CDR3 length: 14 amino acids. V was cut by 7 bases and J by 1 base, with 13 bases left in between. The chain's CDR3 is CASKGQSFNYGYTF. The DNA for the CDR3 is TGTGCCAGCAAAGGACAGTCCTTTAACTATGGCTACACCTTC.

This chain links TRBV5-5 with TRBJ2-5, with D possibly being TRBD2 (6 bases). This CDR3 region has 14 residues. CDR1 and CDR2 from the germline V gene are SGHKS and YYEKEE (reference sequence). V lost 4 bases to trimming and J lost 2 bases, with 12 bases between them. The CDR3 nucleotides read TGTGCCAGCAGCCTGCCGGGACTTCAAGAGACCCAGTACTTC. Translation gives CASSLPGLQETQYF.

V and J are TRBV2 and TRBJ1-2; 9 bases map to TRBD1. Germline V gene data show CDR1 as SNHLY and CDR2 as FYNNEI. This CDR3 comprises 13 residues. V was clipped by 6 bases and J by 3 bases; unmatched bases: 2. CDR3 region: CASSWTGDYGYTF. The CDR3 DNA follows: TGTGCCAGCAGCTGGACAGGGGACTATGGCTACACCTTC.

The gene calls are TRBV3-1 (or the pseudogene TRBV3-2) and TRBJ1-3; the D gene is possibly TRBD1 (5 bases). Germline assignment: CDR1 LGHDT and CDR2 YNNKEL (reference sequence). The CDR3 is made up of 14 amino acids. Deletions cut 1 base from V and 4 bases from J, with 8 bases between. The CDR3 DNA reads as TGTGCCAGCAGCCAAGGGACACAAGGAAACACCATATATTTT. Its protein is CASSQGTQGNTIYF.

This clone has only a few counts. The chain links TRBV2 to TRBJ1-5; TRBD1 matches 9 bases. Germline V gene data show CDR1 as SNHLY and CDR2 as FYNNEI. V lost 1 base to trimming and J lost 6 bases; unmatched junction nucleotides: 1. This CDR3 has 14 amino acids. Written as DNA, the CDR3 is TGTGCCAGCAGTGAAGGGACAGGGGTTCAGCCCCAGCATTTT. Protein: CASSEGTGVQPQHF.

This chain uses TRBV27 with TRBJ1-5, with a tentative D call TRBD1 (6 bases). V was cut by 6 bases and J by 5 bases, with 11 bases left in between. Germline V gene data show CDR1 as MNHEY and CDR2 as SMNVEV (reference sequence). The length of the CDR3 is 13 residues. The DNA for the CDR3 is TGTGCCAGCAGCGGGACACACTATCAGCCCCAGCATTTT. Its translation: CASSGTHYQPQHF.

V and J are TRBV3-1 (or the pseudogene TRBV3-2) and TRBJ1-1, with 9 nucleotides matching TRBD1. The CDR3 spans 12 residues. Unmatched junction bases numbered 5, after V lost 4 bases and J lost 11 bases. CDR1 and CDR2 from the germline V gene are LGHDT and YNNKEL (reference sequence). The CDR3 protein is CASSRGDRVAFF. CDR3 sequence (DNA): TGTGCCAGCAGCCGAGGGGACAGGGTGGCTTTCTTT.

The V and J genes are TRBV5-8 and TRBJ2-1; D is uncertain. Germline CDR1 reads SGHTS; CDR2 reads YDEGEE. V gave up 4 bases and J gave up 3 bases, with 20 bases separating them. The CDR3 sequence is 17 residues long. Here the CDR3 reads CASSPMSSSYYYNEQFF. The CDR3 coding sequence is TGTGCCAGCAGCCCTATGTCCTCAAGTTACTACTACAATGAGCAGTTCTTC.

The CDR3 reads CAWIGANVLTF. The CDR3 DNA sequence: TGTGCCTGGATAGGGGCCAACGTCCTGACTTTC. The chain carries TRBV30 and TRBJ2-6; D unclear. V was trimmed by 4 bases and J by 4 bases, leaving 2 bases between them. The length of the CDR3 is 11 residues. CDR1 is GTSNPN and CDR2 is SVGIG in the germline V gene (reference sequence).

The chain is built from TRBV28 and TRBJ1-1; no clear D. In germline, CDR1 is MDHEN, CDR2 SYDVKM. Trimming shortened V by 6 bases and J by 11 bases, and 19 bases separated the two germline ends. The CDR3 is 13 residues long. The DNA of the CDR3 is TGTGCCAGCAGCCTGGCAGGACTACCAATCGCTTTCTTT. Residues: CASSLAGLPIAFF.

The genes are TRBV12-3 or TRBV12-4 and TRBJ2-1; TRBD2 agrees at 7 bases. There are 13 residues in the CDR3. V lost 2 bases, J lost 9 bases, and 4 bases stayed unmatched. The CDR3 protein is CASSLREGGEQFF. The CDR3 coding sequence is TGTGCCAGCAGTTTAAGGGAGGGAGGTGAGCAGTTCTTC.

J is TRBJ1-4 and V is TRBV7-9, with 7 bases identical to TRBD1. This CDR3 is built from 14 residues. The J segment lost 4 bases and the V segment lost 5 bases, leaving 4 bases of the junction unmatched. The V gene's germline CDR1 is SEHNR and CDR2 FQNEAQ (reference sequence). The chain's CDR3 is CASSPGTVNEKLFF. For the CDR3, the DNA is TGTGCCAGCAGCCCCGGGACAGTTAATGAAAAACTGTTTTTT. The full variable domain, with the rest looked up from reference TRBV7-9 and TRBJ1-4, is DTGVSQNPRHKITKRGQNVTFRCDPISEHNRLYWYRQTLGQGPEFLTYFQNEAQLEKSRLLSDRFSAERPKGSFSTLEIQRTEQGDSAMYLCASSPGTVNEKLFFGSGTQLSVL.

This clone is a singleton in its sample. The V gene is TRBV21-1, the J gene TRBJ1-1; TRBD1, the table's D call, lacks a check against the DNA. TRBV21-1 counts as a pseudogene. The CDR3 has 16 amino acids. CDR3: CASSKKSKGRYTEAFF. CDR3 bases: TGTGCCAGCAGCAAAAAAAGTAAGGGGCGGTACACTGAAGCTTTCTTT.

Here the CDR3 reads CSASVGGGSYEQYF. The CDR3 DNA sequence: TGCAGTGCTAGTGTCGGGGGGGGATCCTACGAGCAGTACTTC. V gene TRBV20-1 combines with J gene TRBJ2-7, with 8 positions matching TRBD2. Germline V lookup: CDR1 DFQATT, CDR2 SNEGSKA (reference sequence). The CDR3 contains 14 residues. Germline trimming cut 3 bases from V and 1 base from J; bases unmatched to any gene: 5.

This CDR3 is CASSGAAGTGGWETQYF. CDR3 nucleotide sequence: TGTGCCAGCAGTGGCGCCGCCGGGACAGGGGGCTGGGAGACCCAGTACTTC. The rearrangement uses TRBV25-1 and TRBJ2-5; 12 nucleotides line up with TRBD1. CDR1 MGHDK and CDR2 SYGVNS come from the germline V gene. The CDR3 runs to 17 residues. V dropped 4 bases and J dropped 5; count of bases not matched to a gene: 11.

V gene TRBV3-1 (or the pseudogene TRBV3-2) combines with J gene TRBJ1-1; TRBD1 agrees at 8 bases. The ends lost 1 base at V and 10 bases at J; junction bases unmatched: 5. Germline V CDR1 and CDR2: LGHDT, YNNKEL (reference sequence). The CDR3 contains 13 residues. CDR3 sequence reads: CASSQGRGRGAFF. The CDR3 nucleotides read TGTGCCAGCAGCCAAGGCAGGGGGCGCGGAGCTTTCTTT.

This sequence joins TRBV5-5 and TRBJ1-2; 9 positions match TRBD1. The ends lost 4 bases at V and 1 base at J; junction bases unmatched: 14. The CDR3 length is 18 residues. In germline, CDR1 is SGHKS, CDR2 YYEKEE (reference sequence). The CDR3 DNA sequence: TGTGCCAGCAGCCTGGGTCCGTCCGGGACAGGGCATAACTATGGCTACACCTTC. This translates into CASSLGPSGTGHNYGYTF.